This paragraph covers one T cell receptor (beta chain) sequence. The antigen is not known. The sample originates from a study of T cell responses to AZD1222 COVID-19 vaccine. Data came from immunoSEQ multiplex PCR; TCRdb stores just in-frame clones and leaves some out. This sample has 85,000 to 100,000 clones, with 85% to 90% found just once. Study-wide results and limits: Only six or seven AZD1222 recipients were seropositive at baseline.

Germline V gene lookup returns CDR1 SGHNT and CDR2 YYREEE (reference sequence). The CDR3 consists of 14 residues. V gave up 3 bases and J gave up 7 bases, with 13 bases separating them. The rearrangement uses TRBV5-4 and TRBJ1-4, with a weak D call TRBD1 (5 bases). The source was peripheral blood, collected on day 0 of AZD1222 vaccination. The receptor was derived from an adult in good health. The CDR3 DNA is TGTGCCAGCAGCTCCGACACGAGGGGTGAAAAACTGTTTTTT. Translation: CASSSDTRGEKLFF.